This T cell receptor (beta chain) was observed in a study of T cell responses to AZD1222 COVID-19 vaccine (dated by TCRdb to 2020 to 2023). With regard to the full study: AZD1222 recipients with second doses at about 4 weeks or about 12 weeks were pooled, because spike-specific TCR depth and breadth did not differ between schedules. A total of approximately 230 trial participants underwent TCR sequencing, of whom some 210 received two doses of AZD1222 and about 25 received two doses of the MenACWY control vaccine. Trial participants were enrolled into age subgroups of 18-55, 56-69 and 70-plus years, which contained approximately 150, 28 and 58 TCR-sequenced participants, respectively. Points the paper makes about the study in general: Vaccine-associated CD4 TCRs spanned the whole spike protein, with dominant responses in regions 160-218 and 743-854. The 56-69-year group was small, and its depth increase did not reach significance, likely because of low power. Spike-specific TCR breadth and depth rose significantly after two AZD1222 doses compared with day 0 and with MenACWY recipients. No day 14 peak-response samples were available, so repertoires were characterized only after the peak T cell response. Reportedly, close to half of the unique spike-specific TCRs recognized epitopes lying outside the regions that are mutated in the B.1.351 and B.1.1.7 variants. Only 5 to 7 AZD1222 recipients were SARS-CoV-2 seropositive at baseline, limiting conclusions about previously exposed vaccinees. Participants were mostly white British and included more females than males, and it was suggested by the authors that clonal diversity may have been underestimated.

The CDR3 regions of human TCRbeta chains were subjected to immunosequencing. Under the source paper's analysis protocol: Repertoire TCRs were checked for matches against a reference library of SARS-CoV-2-specific TCRs that had been generated using the MIRA antigen-specificity platform. Breadth was defined as the fraction of unique TCRs that were SARS-CoV-2-associated. Depth was defined as the fraction of total T cells that were SARS-CoV-2-associated. Each spike-specific TCR was assigned to its reactive spike region and to a CD4 or CD8 class using the MIRA data. Log10-transformed breadth and depth values were compared by one-way ANOVA with Sidak's multiple comparisons tests. TCRdb provides this immuneACCESS table in a form limited to in-frame rearrangements. Some clones are lacking; in checked studies, under half of them reflect an unresolved V gene, and why the rest are absent is not known. Clonal size and the V and J genes are those of that table, whereas D and trimming came from the DNA. This sample comprises fewer than 200,000 clones, 88% of them detected only once. The ten largest account for approximately 0.49% of the sample.

What the time point label conveys for this sample: baseline before first vaccination. The vaccinee samples were drawn from two UK trials, COV001 and COV002, one of which was a single-blind randomized controlled phase 2/3 trial testing AZD1222 (ChAdOx1 nCoV-19) in healthy adults. For TCRbeta chain sequencing, PBMC samples from trial participants were taken at day 0 and at day 28 after the second dose. V is cut by 3 bases and J by 3 bases, and the space between the germline ends is 8 bases. The germline V gene gives CDR1 as KGHSH and CDR2 as LQKENI. The CDR3 sequence holds 13 residues, the cysteine and phenylalanine included. Only the CDR3 DNA is retained, 39 bases long and in frame from the first base. Comments on this clone: The antigen it binds to is not known. Base qualities are not provided; no much larger clone lies one nucleotide away.

The receptor was isolated from an adult in good health. This material consisted of peripheral blood, taken on day 0 of AZD1222 vaccination. The rearrangement combines TRBV18 with TRBJ1-1; the D gene is not confidently resolved. The bases are TGTGCCAGCTCACCTCCGGGGTACACTGAAGCTTTCTTT. It translates as CASSPPGYTEAFF.